This T cell receptor (beta chain) stems from a study of blood T cell repertoires in COVID-19. As for the study in general: Samples came from the United States, Italy and Spain, spanning acute and convalescent COVID-19.

Per the original data handling: Estimation of nucleated cell counts was performed using reference gene primer amplification. TCRdb's table, derived via immunoSEQ multiplex PCR, lists solely in-frame clones and lacks some. The D gene and trimming were derived from the DNA, and the V and J assignments and clone size from that table. The sample carries about 210,000 clones, roughly 88% recorded once. Participants came from about two dozen US areas, aged about 18 to 100 years. Membership in each cohort depended on participant-reported clinical history. Germline CDR1 and CDR2: LGHDT and YNNKEL (reference sequence). Trimming took 3 bases from V and 7 from J, leaving 7 bases between them. The length of the CDR3 is 13 residues.

Sequencing was done on a sample of PBMCs or T cells enriched from blood (not recorded which). The V gene is TRBV3-1 (or the pseudogene TRBV3-2), the J gene TRBJ1-6; D gene ambiguous. The clonotype comes from a middle-aged woman with acute COVID-19. This chain's CDR3 is CASSQGRNSPLHF. The CDR3 DNA reads as TGTGCCAGCAGCCAGGGCCGCAATTCACCCCTCCACTTT.